This T cell receptor beta chain was recovered during a study of vaccination effects on CD4 cells after COVID-19. Turning to the study itself: The patients, three convalescent individuals, were sampled early and late after vaccination. Post-vaccine specimens arrived a median 72 days past the second dose.

Researchers isolated CD4+ T cells once 9 to 11 days of culture had elapsed. PCR confirmed that the person was infected with SARS-CoV-2 between March and December 2020. Of the BNT162b2 and mRNA-1273 vaccines, participants received two doses of one or the other. On this clone: Its antigen remains unknown.

In germline, CDR1 is KGHSH, CDR2 LQKENI. The CDR3 spans 14 residues. V shed 4 bases and J 4 bases; nucleotides not matched to a gene: 3. Sequenced by immunoSEQ multiplex PCR; TCRdb stores in-frame clones only, minus some. Of 45,000 to 55,000 clones in the sample, over 60% are singletons; the top ten hold roughly 5.2%. The chain links TRBV18 to TRBJ2-3; 9 bases are a match to TRBD2. The sequence came from a human donor who had a prior SARS-CoV-2 infection. The sample in question was CD4+ T cells from PBMCs cultured without peptide, obtained after COVID-19 vaccination. The CDR3 DNA follows: TGTGCCAGCTCACATAGCGGGAGTTCAGATACGCAGTATTTT. It codes for CASSHSGSSDTQYF.